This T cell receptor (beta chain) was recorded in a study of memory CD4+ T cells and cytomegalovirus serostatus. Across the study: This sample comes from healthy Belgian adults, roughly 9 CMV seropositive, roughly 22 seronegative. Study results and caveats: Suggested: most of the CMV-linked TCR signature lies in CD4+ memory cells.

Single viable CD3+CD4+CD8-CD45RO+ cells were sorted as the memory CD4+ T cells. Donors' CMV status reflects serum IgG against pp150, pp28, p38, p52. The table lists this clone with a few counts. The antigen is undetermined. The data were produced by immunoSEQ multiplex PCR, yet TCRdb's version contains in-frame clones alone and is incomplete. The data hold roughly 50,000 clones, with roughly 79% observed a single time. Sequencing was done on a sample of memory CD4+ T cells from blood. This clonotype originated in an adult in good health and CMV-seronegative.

Here the CDR3 DNA reads TGTGCCAGCAGTAAACCGGGACAGTATTATGGCTACACCTTC. As protein: CASSKPGQYYGYTF. The chain links TRBV6-5 to TRBJ1-2; 7 bases are a match to TRBD1. The CDR3 totals 14 residues. The ends lost 5 bases at V and 5 bases at J; junction bases unmatched: 8. CDR1 is MNHEY and CDR2 is SVGAGI in the germline V gene.